This entry describes one T cell receptor (beta chain). V was cut by 3 bases and J by 10 bases, with 7 bases left in between. The CDR3 is 11 amino acids. Germline V gene sequence: CDR1 MNHNS, CDR2 SASEGT. Sequenced by immunoSEQ multiplex PCR; TCRdb stores in-frame clones only, minus some. In the table there are 85,000 to 120,000 clones, 92% of which are singletons. The sample originates from a study of T cell changes during pregnancy in multiple sclerosis. The sequencing used peripheral blood, collected after pregnancy. The V gene is TRBV6-1, the J gene TRBJ2-1; no clear D gene. The TCR sequence derives from a female donor with multiple sclerosis, enrolled in a pregnancy study. DNA of the CDR3: TGTGCCAGCAGTGACCTCGCGGAGCAGTTCTTC. Residues: CASSDLAEQFF.